The T cell receptor beta chain described here comes from a study of blood T cell repertoires in COVID-19 (dated by TCRdb to the early 2020s). As for the study more broadly: The collaborator samples originated in the United States, Italy and Spain and spanned the acute and convalescent phases of COVID-19. Where available, HLA class I and class II types were taken from metadata supplied by the sample provider and were not determined by assay-based typing. Sample metadata almost always included a de-identified subject ID, COVID-19 status, age in years and sex. Subjects who had been exposed to COVID-19, were actively infected with it, or had recovered from it provided the deeply sampled blood TCRbeta repertoires that made up the dataset. The prospective study material was composed of cDNA or gDNA derived from T cells, B-cell-depleted T cells, or PBMCs. The samples were drawn from two sources: the first 160 participants of the ongoing ImmuneRACE study, and fewer than 1,500 subjects contributed by 6 global collaborators. The repertoires were made available in a free public database intended to serve as a resource for research on the immune response to SARS-CoV-2.

Results and caveats for the whole study, not just this receptor: Clinical and demographic metadata were provided uncurated, with the amount varying by source and participant.

The immunoSEQ Assay, a bias-controlled multiplex PCR, was used to amplify TCRbeta CDR3 regions from genomic DNA. The paper's processing steps were these. The number of nucleated cells in each sample was estimated from the amplification of reference gene primers within the assay. To quantify the absolute abundance of each unique TCRbeta CDR3 rearrangement, sequence reads were collapsed and filtered. For each sample, productive Simpson clonality was calculated as the square root of Simpson's diversity index over productive rearrangements. The source is immuneACCESS, and TCRdb retained only in-frame sequences with V and J called. Part of the clones is not carried over; for the studies checked, unresolved V genes explain less than half of this, and the remainder is unexplained. V and J calls and clone size are those listed in that table; D and trimming were worked out from the DNA. The sample table lists some 170,000 clones, approximately 87% of them with a count of one. The ten largest clones add up to around 12% of the sample.

As for this clone: This clone's antigen is unknown. Base qualities are not recorded, but no much larger clone differs from it by a single base.

In Seattle, one collaborating source enrolled patients while the infection was active and tracked those patients longitudinally over the course of disease. Whole blood was collected in K2EDTA tubes by collaborating institutions according to the institutions' own protocols. For TCRbeta analysis, collaborators shipped samples in one of three forms: frozen whole blood, isolated PBMCs, or DNA extracted from either of those sample types. After removal of 0 bases from V and 7 bases from J, the junction retains 6 bases not matched to a gene. From the germline V gene, CDR1 is SGDLS and CDR2 is YYNGEE. Including the terminal cysteine and phenylalanine, the CDR3 comprises 16 residues. Only the CDR3 part of the read is kept: 48 bases, read in frame from the first base.

This TCR derives from a woman between 65 and 79 years old with COVID-19, enrolled during active disease. Material for sequencing was peripheral blood. Here the chain combines TRBV9 and TRBJ2-2; the central 10 bases match TRBD2. The nucleotide sequence reads TGTGCCAGCAGCGTAGAACTAGCGGGATTAAACGGGGAGCTGTTTTTT. It translates as CASSVELAGLNGELFF.